The following is a T cell receptor beta chain sequence with its context. The antigen remains undetermined. Patients with Susac syndrome met diagnostic criteria that were recently defined for definite or probable disease. TEMRA cells were FACS-enriched, while CD8+ and CD4+ T cells were negatively isolated. The CDR3 runs to 17 residues. The germline CDR1 and CDR2 sequences are LGHNA and YNFKEQ. V was clipped by 0 bases and J by 0 bases; unmatched bases: 5. The data belong to a study of CD8 T cells in Susac syndrome. Random hexamers were used to reverse transcribe roughly 0.5 to 1 ug of RNA. Across 54 Vbeta and 13 Jbeta, immunoSEQ multiplex PCR amplified TCR beta CDR3. TCRdb redid the calling of the immunoSEQ multiplex PCR reads with MiXCR, one entry per CDR3 protein. The sample has 75,000 to 95,000 distinct CDR3 sequences; 85% to 95% are singletons. Whole-study results and caveats: Clonal expansion was present among Susac CD8+ cells. This expansion reached its peak in TEMRA cells and in active patients.

Sequenced sample: CD8+ T cells from PBMCs. The genes are TRBV4-2 and TRBJ2-7, with TRBD2 matching over 10 bases. The sequence came from a human donor with Susac syndrome. CDR3 DNA sequence: TGTGCCAGCAGCCAAGATCCGGGACTAGCGAACTCCTACGAGCAGTACTTC. This codes for CASSQDPGLANSYEQYF.